One sample yielded the 5 T cell receptor beta chains listed below, sequenced in a study of cytomegalovirus exposure and HLA in healthy donors. The PCR was carried out with 60 Vbeta primers and 13 Jbeta primers. Only in-frame clones appear in the TCRdb table, and some are missing; sequencing was by immunoSEQ multiplex PCR. This sample has approximately 89,000 clones, with over 65% found just once. Material: PBMCs. These receptors all stem from a human donor in good health.

The genes are TRBV19 and TRBJ1-5, with D tentatively TRBD1 (5 bases). The V gene lost 7 bases and the J gene lost 2 bases, with 15 bases spanning the gap. CDR3 length equals 15 residues. The germline CDR1 and CDR2 sequences are LNHDA and SQIVND (reference sequence). The CDR3 region is CASKERGAGNQPQHF. Written as DNA, the CDR3 is TGTGCCAGTAAGGAAAGGGGCGCCGGCAATCAGCCCCAGCATTTT.

This clone was counted once. CDR3 bases: TGTGCCAGCAGCCCTAATTGGGAGACCCAGTACTTC. Translation: CASSPNWETQYF. The V call is TRBV27, the J call TRBJ2-5; D is unclear. CDR1 and CDR2 from the germline V gene are MNHEY and SMNVEV (reference sequence). V lost 6 bases to trimming and J lost 5 bases, with 10 bases between them. This CDR3 has 12 residues.

The V and J genes are TRBV6-6 and TRBJ2-1; 7 bases align to TRBD2. CDR3 size: 15 residues. Germline CDR1 reads MNHNY; CDR2 reads SVGAGI (reference sequence). J gave up 7 bases and V 6 bases, and 12 bases lay outside the gene matches. The CDR3 DNA reads as TGTGCCAGCAGCACCGGGACGCCCGGGGGGAATGAGCAGTTCTTC. Its protein is CASSTGTPGGNEQFF.

This chain uses TRBV7-2 with TRBJ2-5; D possibly corresponds to TRBD1 (5 bases). CDR3 size: 14 residues. The germline V and J ends were trimmed by 3 bases and 4 bases, with 12 bases remaining between them. Germline V lookup: CDR1 SGHTA, CDR2 FQGNSA. CDR3 protein: CASSFGAARETQYF. The CDR3 DNA follows: TGTGCCAGCAGCTTTGGGGCAGCCCGAGAGACCCAGTACTTC.

The chain links TRBV28 to TRBJ1-1, with unresolved D. Germline CDR1 is MDHEN and CDR2 is SYDVKM. Trimming took 7 bases from V and 5 from J, leaving 14 bases between them. This CDR3 comprises 13 residues. The CDR3 sequence is CASTPPGVTEAFF. As DNA, the CDR3 is TGTGCCAGCACTCCTCCCGGGGTAACTGAAGCTTTCTTT.